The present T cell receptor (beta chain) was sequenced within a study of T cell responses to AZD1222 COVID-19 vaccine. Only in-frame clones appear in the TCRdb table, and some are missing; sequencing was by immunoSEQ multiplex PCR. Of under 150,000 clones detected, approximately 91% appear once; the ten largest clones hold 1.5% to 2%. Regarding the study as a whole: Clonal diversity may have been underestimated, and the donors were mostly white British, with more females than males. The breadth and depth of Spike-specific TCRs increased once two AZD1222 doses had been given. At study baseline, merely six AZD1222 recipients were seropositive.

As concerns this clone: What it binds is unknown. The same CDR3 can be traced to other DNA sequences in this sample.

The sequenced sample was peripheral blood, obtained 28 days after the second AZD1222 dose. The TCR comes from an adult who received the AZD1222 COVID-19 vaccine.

The CDR3 sequence: CASSVGNTIYF. The CDR3 DNA reads as TGTGCCAGCAGTGTAGGAAACACCATATATTTT. This chain joins TRBV2 and TRBJ1-3; unclear D gene. The CDR3 is made up of 11 amino acids. Trimming left V 4 bases short and J 4 bases short, with 2 bases between. Germline V lookup: CDR1 SNHLY, CDR2 FYNNEI.